This TCR beta chain was identified in a study of identifying expanded T cells in peripheral blood. Regarding the study as a whole: Clone count variance between roughly 2-week samples rose with total template count. Differentially abundant clones: about 1.2 between replicates, about 16 at roughly 15 days, under 25 at four.

Points on this clone: Its antigen is not identified.

Collection occurred without any documented infections or immune events in donors. The repertoire was sequenced with immunoSEQ multiplex PCR; TCRdb's copy has only in-frame clones and lacks some. The sample holds about 85,000 clones; 85% to 90% are singletons and the top ten take roughly 20%. This CDR3 region has 16 residues. Germline V CDR1 and CDR2: MDHEN, SYDVKM. V lost 11 bases to trimming and J lost 1 base, with 21 bases between them. This TCR derives from a person between 18 and 75 years old in good health. Sequencing used blood. V usage is TRBV28 and J usage is TRBJ2-1, with D tentatively TRBD1 (5 bases). For the CDR3, the DNA is TGTGCCGCCCAAGGGGCCAGCGCCCTTTCCTACAATGAGCAGTTCTTC. The encoded protein is CAAQGASALSYNEQFF.